The TCR beta chain under discussion was sequenced for a study of cytomegalovirus exposure and HLA in healthy donors (dated by TCRdb to 2017 to 2019). About the investigation overall: An earlier analysis of several hundred of the donors reported about 300 Gb of sequence data and about 120 million unique TCR beta sequences obtained from about 179 million T cells. An early release that covered approximately 600 HLA-typed donors contained around 300 gigabases of sequencing data and tens of millions of unique TCR sequences. Of the roughly 400 genotyped donors, over 65% fell in the genetic ancestry cluster associated with self-reported Caucasian donors. The study was designed to test whether signatures of past pathogen exposure could be identified by cataloging public T cell receptors. The study profiled the T cell repertoires of 500 to 800 subjects by immunosequencing and related them to cytomegalovirus serostatus. In addition to the first cohort of 666 subjects, a separate validation cohort of approximately 110 different subjects was used. To predict cytomegalovirus infection status, the study combined high-throughput TCR immunosequencing, statistical association of individual TCRs with disease status, and machine learning. To study patterns of TCR occurrence, a later analysis re-analyzed previously published TCR beta repertoires from 500 to 850 donors and added high-resolution HLA genotyping. The later analysis used no new phenotypic data to find candidate immune exposures, relying instead on TCR beta sequences and their occurrence across donors. An earlier analysis of several hundred of the donors used high-throughput TCR beta sequencing to judge whether each TCR beta V gene segment behaved as functional or pseudogenic. Donor age, sex, ethnicity and CMV serostatus were compiled alongside the repertoire data. A later genetic analysis used genome-wide SNP genotypes for about three fifths of the 666 donors, treating that subset as a discovery cohort. Every repertoire in the discovery cohort had been generated on one and the same sequencing platform. Both class I and class II loci were covered by HLA typing, at four-digit resolution. Typing coverage differed by locus: A, B, C, DRB1 and DQB1 were typed in roughly 620-640 donors, DQA1 in 522, DPA1 in some 600, and DPB1 in around 490. About five DR-DQ haplotypes were treated as single units for association and clustering because of strong linkage in the cohort. Across approximately 400 genotyped donors of the cohort, an average of about 250,000 unique TCR beta nucleotide sequences per donor were sequenced, and roughly a sixth of those sequences were non-productive.

The cohort was made up of approximately 670 healthy bone marrow donors. Cohort members were all nominally healthy when sampled, although unrecorded immune exposures were likely present. The donor was CMV seropositive and was included in the group of some 290 seropositive cohort members. A peripheral blood sample was provided by each donor, and peripheral blood mononuclear cells were used for TCR beta sequencing. The Qiagen DNeasy Blood Extraction Kit was used to extract genomic DNA from the blood cell samples. About this clone: This receptor's antigen is unknown. No much larger clone is present one base from it, and per-base qualities are unavailable.

General findings and caveats noted by the study authors: Cytomegalovirus status was reported to be diagnosed by the classifier with high specificity and sensitivity in both the original and validation cohorts. Several of the top co-occurrence clusters appeared to be linked to parvovirus B19, influenza, CMV and Epstein-Barr virus, according to a later analysis. While some public TCRs were present in many individuals, most TCR sequences turned up only very rarely across donors. In a later analysis, around 15,000 TCR beta sequences were associated with specific HLA alleles at a false discovery rate of 0.05. The study gave a list of under 200 TCR beta chains associated with cytomegalovirus. Only TCR beta chains were sequenced in this cohort, and the absence of alpha or paired-chain data limited detectable features. HLA typing was unavailable for some donors at each locus, so association tests used only the typed subset. In an earlier analysis of 500 to 650 of the donors, most TCR beta V segments appeared in productive rearrangements about 87% or about 30% of the time, broadly matching IMGT annotations. A further reported finding was that TCR beta sequences accurately predicted the HLA-A and HLA-B alleles for most subjects in the first cohort. According to the authors, the approach could potentially be generalized to other disease states and immunological phenotypes. Because counts were too low, around 17 rarely observed V segments, including chromosome 9 orphons, were left out of the earlier analysis of several hundred of the donors. A later genetic analysis associated a missense DCLRE1C variant with V-gene and J-gene trimming of TCR beta chains, and an independent cohort replicated the association. In vitro tests confirmed that a few of the cytomegalovirus-associated TCR beta chains recognize cytomegalovirus antigens. Linkage disequilibrium might explain the correlated functional status among segregating V segments, but an unknown experimental factor could not be ruled out. In a later genetic analysis, fewer N-insertions in productive TCRs were reported among donors in an Asian-associated ancestry cluster than the approximately 670-donor mean. The sequencing pipeline was judged likely to have produced a cluster of highly shared sequence variants as a technical artifact. According to a later analysis, most CMV-associated TCR beta chains appeared to be HLA-restricted, and the HLA associations seemed to be driven largely by CMV exposure. Because the 87-base-pair reads could not distinguish some IMGT-functional V segments, including TRBV6-2 and TRBV6-3, those segments were excluded. In a later analysis, HLA-associated TCR beta chains showed more clonal expansion and lower generation probabilities than non-associated chains that were equally common. Assigning TCR associations to individual alleles was difficult when HLA alleles, especially DR and DQ, strongly co-occurred. Sequencing depth was assumed to be roughly uniform across donors in the presence/absence analyses, though that assumption may not hold. For the cohort, immune exposure information was limited to CMV serostatus. According to a later analysis, TCR association rates differed among HLA loci, with DRB1 alleles showing the most associated TCRs and HLA-C alleles showing the fewest.

Receptor libraries were prepared by the immunoSEQ multiplex PCR assay. For the multiplex PCR, a mixture combining 60 forward primers for TCR Vbeta segments and 13 reverse primers for TCR Jbeta segments was used. The CDR3 region of rearranged TCR beta genes was amplified from genomic DNA by a multiplex PCR assay. Amplified TCR beta libraries were sequenced as 87-base-pair reads on the Illumina HiSeq System. Per the authors' processing: In a later analysis, 70 million to 95 million unique TCR beta chains were counted across the roughly 610 repertoires, and roughly 10 million of these chains were shared by at least two donors. To remove PCR and sequencing errors, raw reads were error-corrected and collapsed into unique sequences using a nearest-neighbor algorithm that merged closely related sequences. CDR3 sequences were aligned to IMGT reference sequences to assign V, D and J gene segments. Each retained sequence needed at least a six-nucleotide match to both a V gene segment and a J gene segment. A rearrangement counted as productive if the CDR3 had no stop codons and remained in frame with V and J, and every other rearrangement counted as non-productive. Following IMGT convention, CDR3 was defined as the stretch from the second conserved V-encoded cysteine up to the conserved J-encoded phenylalanine. The earlier analysis of about 570 of the donors excluded any sequence lacking an unambiguous match to a single V gene segment. In an earlier analysis of 500 to 750 of the donors, V segments were called functional above 56.7% productive rearrangements and were called segregating when the between-donor standard deviation exceeded 5%. A statistical classification framework was built to diagnose cytomegalovirus status from the catalog of TCR beta chain sequences. V and J gene assignment, in a later analysis, came from comparing TCR nucleotide sequences with IMGT/GENE-DB human TR gene sequences. The TCRdist pipeline was used in a later analysis to assign CDR3 sequences and most-parsimonious VDJ recombination scenarios. In a later analysis, every TCR beta chain was defined by the combination of its CDR3 amino acid sequence and its V-gene family, and reads without a unique V-gene family were dropped. In a later analysis, approximately 640 highly shared, low-generation-probability nucleotide sequences were removed to address suspected cross-contamination and a sequencing artifact. In a later analysis, a clonal expansion index was calculated for each public chain from normalized within-repertoire ranks of inferred template counts. Generation probabilities in a later analysis came from a VDJ recombination model fitted to out-of-frame rearrangements, and those results were checked against IGoR. Hypergeometric tests were used in a later analysis to score TCR-TCR, TCR-HLA and TCR-CMV co-occurrence, with a repertoire-size bias correction applied to the TCR pairs. To estimate false discovery rates, a later analysis permuted the HLA or CMV assignments 20 times. In a later analysis, co-occurring TCRs were grouped using DBSCAN, and TCRdist sequence similarity was added for clustering within HLA-allele-positive subsets. For co-occurrence clustering, repertoires with fewer than 30,000 or more than 120,000 public chains were excluded, along with a handful of repertoires with anomalous nucleotide sharing. Drawn from immuneACCESS, this table holds only the in-frame rearrangements with V and J called that TCRdb kept. Clones are partly lost; checked studies trace under half to an unresolved V gene and leave the rest unexplained. V and J calls and clone size follow that table, whereas D and trimming were derived from the DNA. The sample table contains about 180,000 clones; only one count was recorded for more than 75% of them. The ten most abundant clones make up under 2.5% of the sample.

V lost 5 bases and J lost 4 bases, and the count of bases not matched to a germline gene is 7. From cysteine to phenylalanine, the CDR3 is 14 amino acids long. Only the CDR3 portion is preserved as DNA: 42 bases, with reading frame beginning at the first base. The germline V gene gives CDR1 as MNHEY and CDR2 as SVGAGI. Sequencing was done on a sample of PBMCs. The sequence links TRBV6-5 to TRBJ1-2, with 7 junctional bases fitting TRBD1. The sequence was obtained from a woman aged 25 to 39 in good health and CMV-seropositive. The DNA sequence follows: TGTGCCAGCAGTCGGGACAGTCAAACCTATGGCTACACCTTC. The encoded protein is CASSRDSQTYGYTF.